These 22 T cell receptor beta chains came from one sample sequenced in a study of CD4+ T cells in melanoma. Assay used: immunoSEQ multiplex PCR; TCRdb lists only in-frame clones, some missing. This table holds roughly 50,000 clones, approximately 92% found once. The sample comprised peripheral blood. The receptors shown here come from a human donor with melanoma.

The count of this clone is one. The CDR3 nucleotides are TGTGCCAGCAGCTCTGACCCAGACAATCAGCCCCAGCATTTT. Protein sequence: CASSSDPDNQPQHF. The rearrangement uses TRBV5-6 and TRBJ1-5, with D unclear. The CDR3 is 14 residues long. The V and J ends lost 3 bases and 3 bases respectively, with 10 bases between them. CDR1 is SGHDT, CDR2 YYEEEE, per germline.

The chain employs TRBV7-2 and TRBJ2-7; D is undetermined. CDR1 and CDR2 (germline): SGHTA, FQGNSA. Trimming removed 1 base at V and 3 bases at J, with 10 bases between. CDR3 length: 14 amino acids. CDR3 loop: CASSLGTVVYEQYF. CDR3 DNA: TGTGCCAGCAGCTTAGGAACGGTCGTCTACGAGCAGTACTTC.

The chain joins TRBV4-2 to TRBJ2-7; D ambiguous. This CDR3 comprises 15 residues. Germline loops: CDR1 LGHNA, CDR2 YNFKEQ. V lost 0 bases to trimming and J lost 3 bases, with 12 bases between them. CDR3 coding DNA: TGTGCCAGCAGCCAAGAGGCACTTAACGACTACGAGCAGTACTTC. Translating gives CASSQEALNDYEQYF.

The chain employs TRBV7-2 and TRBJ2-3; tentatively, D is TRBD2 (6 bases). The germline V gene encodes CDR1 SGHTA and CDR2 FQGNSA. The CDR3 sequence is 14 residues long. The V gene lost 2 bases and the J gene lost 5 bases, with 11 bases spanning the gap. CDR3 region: CASSLPAGRDTQYF. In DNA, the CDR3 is TGTGCCAGCAGCTTACCTGCGGGGAGAGATACGCAGTATTTT.

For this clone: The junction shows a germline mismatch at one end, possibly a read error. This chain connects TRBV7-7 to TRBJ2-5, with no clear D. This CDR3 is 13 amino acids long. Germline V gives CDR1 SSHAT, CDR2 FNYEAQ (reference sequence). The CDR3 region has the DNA TGTGCTAGCAGCTCGGGCCACCAAGAGACCCAGTACTTC. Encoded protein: CASSSGHQETQYF.

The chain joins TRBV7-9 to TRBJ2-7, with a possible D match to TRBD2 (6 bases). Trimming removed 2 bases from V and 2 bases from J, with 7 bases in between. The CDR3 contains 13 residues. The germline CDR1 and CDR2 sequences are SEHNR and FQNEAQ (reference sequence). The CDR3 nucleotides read TGTGCCAGCAGCTTATCGGGGGCCTACGAGCAGTACTTC. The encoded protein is CASSLSGAYEQYF. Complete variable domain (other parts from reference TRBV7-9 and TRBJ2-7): DTGVSQNPRHKITKRGQNVTFRCDPISEHNRLYWYRQTLGQGPEFLTYFQNEAQLEKSRLLSDRFSAERPKGSFSTLEIQRTEQGDSAMYLCASSLSGAYEQYFGPGTRLTVT.

The chain's CDR3 is CASSLKGGSPLHF. CDR3 bases: TGTGCCAGCAGTTTGAAGGGCGGATCACCCCTCCACTTT. This chain joins TRBV27 and TRBJ1-6; D unclear. V shed 3 bases and J shed 10 bases, with 10 bases lying between them. Germline CDR1 MNHEY, CDR2 SMNVEV (reference sequence). The CDR3 sequence is 13 residues long.

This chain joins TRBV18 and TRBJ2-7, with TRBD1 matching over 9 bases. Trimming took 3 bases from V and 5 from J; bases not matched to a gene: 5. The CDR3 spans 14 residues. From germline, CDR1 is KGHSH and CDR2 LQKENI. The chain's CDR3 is CASSPGQGEDEQYF. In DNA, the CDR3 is TGTGCCAGCTCACCGGGACAGGGCGAGGACGAGCAGTACTTC.

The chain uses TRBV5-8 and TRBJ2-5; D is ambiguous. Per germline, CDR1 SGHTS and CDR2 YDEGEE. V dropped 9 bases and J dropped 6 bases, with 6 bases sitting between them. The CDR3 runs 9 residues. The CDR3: CANEKTQYF. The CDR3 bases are TGTGCCAACGAAAAGACCCAGTACTTC.

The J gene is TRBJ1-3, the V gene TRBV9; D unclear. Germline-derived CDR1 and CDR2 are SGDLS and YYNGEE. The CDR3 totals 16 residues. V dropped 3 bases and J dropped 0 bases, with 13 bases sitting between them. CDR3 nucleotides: TGTGCCAGCAGCGGAGATTACGTGAGCTCTGGAAACACCATATATTTT. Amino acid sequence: CASSGDYVSSGNTIYF.

The CDR3 reads CASSYSGKGAGYTF. In DNA, the CDR3 is TGTGCCAGCAGTTACTCGGGAAAGGGGGCAGGCTACACCTTC. The J gene is TRBJ1-2, the V gene TRBV6-6, with TRBD1 matching 7 bases. This CDR3 has 14 amino acids. V was clipped by 0 bases and J by 8 bases; unmatched bases: 6. The germline V gene encodes CDR1 MNHNY and CDR2 SVGAGI (reference sequence).

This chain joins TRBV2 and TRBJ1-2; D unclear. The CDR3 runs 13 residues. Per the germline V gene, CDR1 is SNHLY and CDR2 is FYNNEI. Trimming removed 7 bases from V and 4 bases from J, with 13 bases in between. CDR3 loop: CASTRHPGYGYTF. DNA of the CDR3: TGTGCCAGCACCAGACATCCGGGCTATGGCTACACCTTC.

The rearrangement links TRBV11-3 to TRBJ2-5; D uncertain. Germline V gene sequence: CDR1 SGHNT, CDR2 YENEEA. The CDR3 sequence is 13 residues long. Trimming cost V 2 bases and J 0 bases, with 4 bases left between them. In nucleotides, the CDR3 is TGTGCCAGCAGCTTACACTACCAAGAGACCCAGTACTTC. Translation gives CASSLHYQETQYF.

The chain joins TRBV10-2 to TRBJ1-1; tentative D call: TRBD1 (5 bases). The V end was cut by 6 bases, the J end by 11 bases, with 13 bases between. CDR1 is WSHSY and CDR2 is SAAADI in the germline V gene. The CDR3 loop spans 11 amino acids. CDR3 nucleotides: TGCGCCAGCAGCGTAGACAGTGACGCTTTCTTT. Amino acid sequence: CASSVDSDAFF.

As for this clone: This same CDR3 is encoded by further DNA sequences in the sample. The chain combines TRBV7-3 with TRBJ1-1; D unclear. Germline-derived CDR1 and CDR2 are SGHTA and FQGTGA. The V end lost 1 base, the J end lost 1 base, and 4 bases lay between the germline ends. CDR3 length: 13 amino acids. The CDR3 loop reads CASSLNGNTEAFF. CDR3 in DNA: TGTGCCAGCAGCTTAAACGGGAACACTGAAGCTTTCTTT.

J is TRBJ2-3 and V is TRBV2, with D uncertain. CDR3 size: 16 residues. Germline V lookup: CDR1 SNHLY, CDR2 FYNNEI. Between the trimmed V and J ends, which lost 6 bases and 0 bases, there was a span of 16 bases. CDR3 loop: CASSVLLESSTDTQYF. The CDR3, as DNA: TGTGCCAGCAGCGTCCTTTTAGAATCTAGCACAGATACGCAGTATTTT.

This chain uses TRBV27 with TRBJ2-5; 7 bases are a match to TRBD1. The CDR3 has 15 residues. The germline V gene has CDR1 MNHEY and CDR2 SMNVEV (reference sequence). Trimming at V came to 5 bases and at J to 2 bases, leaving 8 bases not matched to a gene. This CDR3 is CASSPSPGQQETQYF. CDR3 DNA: TGTGCCAGCAGTCCTTCCCCGGGACAGCAAGAGACCCAGTACTTC.

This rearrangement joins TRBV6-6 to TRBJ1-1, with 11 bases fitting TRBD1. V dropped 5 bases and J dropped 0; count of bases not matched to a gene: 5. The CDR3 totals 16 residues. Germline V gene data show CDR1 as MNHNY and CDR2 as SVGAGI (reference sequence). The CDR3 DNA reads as TGTGCCAGCAGTCGCGGACAGGGGGCGATGAACACTGAAGCTTTCTTT. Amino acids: CASSRGQGAMNTEAFF.

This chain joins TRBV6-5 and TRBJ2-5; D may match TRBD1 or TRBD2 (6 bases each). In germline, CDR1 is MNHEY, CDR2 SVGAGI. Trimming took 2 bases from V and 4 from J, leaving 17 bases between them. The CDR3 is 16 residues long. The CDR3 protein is CASSYGTTGGSETQYF. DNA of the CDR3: TGTGCCAGCAGTTACGGGACAACCGGAGGGTCAGAGACCCAGTACTTC.

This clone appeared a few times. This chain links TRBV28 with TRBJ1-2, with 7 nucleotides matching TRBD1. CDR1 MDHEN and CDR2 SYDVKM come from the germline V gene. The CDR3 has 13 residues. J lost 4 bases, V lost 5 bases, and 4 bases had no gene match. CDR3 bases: TGTGCCAGCAGTCTGGGACAGCCCTATGGCTACACCTTC. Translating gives CASSLGQPYGYTF.

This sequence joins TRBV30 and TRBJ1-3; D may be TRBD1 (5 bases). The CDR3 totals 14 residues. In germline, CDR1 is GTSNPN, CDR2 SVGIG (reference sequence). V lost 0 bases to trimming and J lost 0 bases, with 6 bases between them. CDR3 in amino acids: CAWSVGVSGNTIYF. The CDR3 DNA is TGTGCCTGGAGTGTAGGGGTCTCTGGAAACACCATATATTTT.

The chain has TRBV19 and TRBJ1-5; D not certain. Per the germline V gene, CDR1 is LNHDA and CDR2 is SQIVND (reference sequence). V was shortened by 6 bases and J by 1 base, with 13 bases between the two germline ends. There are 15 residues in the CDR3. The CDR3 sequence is CASRRSGESNQPQHF. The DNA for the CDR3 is TGTGCCAGTAGAAGGTCGGGCGAGAGCAATCAGCCCCAGCATTTT.